Shown below are 20 T cell receptor beta chains from a single sample sequenced in a study of control samples from healthy donors and cancer patients. Assay used: immunoSEQ multiplex PCR; TCRdb lists only in-frame clones, some missing. The sample carries 150,000 to 200,000 clones, roughly 94% recorded once. Source material: blood. Receptors originate from a woman younger than 35 in good health.

The chain combines TRBV6-2 or TRBV6-3 with TRBJ2-6, with 9 bases that match TRBD1. CDR3 length: 17 amino acids. Germline V gene sequence: CDR1 MNHEY, CDR2 SVGEGT. After removal of 6 bases from V and 1 base from J, the junction contained 7 bases not matched to a gene. The CDR3 spells CASSYPGTGSGANVLTF. The CDR3 coding sequence is TGTGCCAGCAGCTATCCCGGGACAGGGTCTGGGGCCAACGTCCTGACTTTC.

This clone showed up just once. The V gene is TRBV28, the J gene TRBJ1-1; the D gene is possibly TRBD1 (5 bases). The CDR3 is 16 residues long. Germline CDR1 MDHEN, CDR2 SYDVKM. V was shortened by 3 bases and J by 4 bases, with 18 bases between the two germline ends. The CDR3 is CASSFTWDPRSTEAFF. CDR3 nucleotide sequence: TGTGCCAGCAGTTTCACTTGGGACCCTCGATCCACTGAAGCTTTCTTT.

The chain uses TRBV28 and TRBJ2-7; no clear D. Trimming stripped 4 bases from V and 2 bases from J, with 3 bases between. The CDR3 runs 11 residues. The germline gives CDR1 MDHEN, CDR2 SYDVKM. CDR3 loop: CASSYAYEQYF. In DNA, the CDR3 is TGTGCCAGCAGTTATGCCTACGAGCAGTACTTC.

V and J are TRBV9 and TRBJ2-7; 10 bases line up with TRBD2. The CDR3 runs 16 residues. Germline loops: CDR1 SGDLS, CDR2 YYNGEE. V lost 0 bases and J lost 0; bases outside the gene matches: 3. The CDR3 DNA reads as TGTGCCAGCAGCGTAGATTTAGCGGGGGGCTCCTACGAGCAGTACTTC. It yields the protein CASSVDLAGGSYEQYF.

The rearrangement uses TRBV7-2 and TRBJ2-5; weak D call: TRBD1 (5 bases). The CDR3 is 14 residues long. CDR1 and CDR2 (germline): SGHTA, FQGNSA. Trimming stripped 2 bases from V and 2 bases from J, with 9 bases between. The CDR3: CASSLQGHQETQYF. The DNA of the CDR3 is TGTGCCAGCAGCTTACAGGGTCATCAAGAGACCCAGTACTTC.

This chain uses TRBV5-4 with TRBJ1-2, with D uncertain. Between the trimmed V and J ends, which lost 5 bases and 6 bases, there was a span of 11 bases. Per the germline V gene, CDR1 is SGHNT and CDR2 is YYREEE (reference sequence). The CDR3 runs to 12 residues. The DNA of the CDR3 is TGTGCCAGCAGTTTGAATCTTGATGGCTACACCTTC. Amino acids: CASSLNLDGYTF.

V and J are TRBV4-3 and TRBJ2-2; 8 bases align to TRBD1. This CDR3 region has 15 residues. After removal of 3 bases from V and 7 bases from J, the junction contained 7 bases not matched to a gene. Germline CDR1 reads LGHNA; CDR2 reads YSLEER. The CDR3 loop reads CASSHQGAGDGELFF. The CDR3 DNA reads TGCGCCAGCAGCCACCAGGGGGCAGGTGACGGGGAGCTGTTTTTT.

V and J are TRBV28 and TRBJ2-7, with D tentatively TRBD1 or TRBD2 (5 bases each). Germline CDR1 reads MDHEN; CDR2 reads SYDVKM. This CDR3 has 13 amino acids. V dropped 3 bases and J dropped 3 bases, with 9 bases sitting between them. This CDR3 reads CASSLGTVYEQYF. The CDR3 DNA reads TGTGCCAGCAGTTTGGGGACCGTCTACGAGCAGTACTTC.

This chain links TRBV7-9 with TRBJ2-3; D is unresolved. This CDR3 has 12 residues. Per the germline V gene, CDR1 is SEHNR and CDR2 is FQNEAQ (reference sequence). V was clipped by 4 bases and J by 4 bases, with 6 bases between them. CDR3 DNA sequence: TGTGCCAGCAGCTACGGCTCAGATACGCAGTATTTT. It encodes CASSYGSDTQYF.

V gene TRBV9 combines with J gene TRBJ2-3; no reliable D call. CDR3 length: 18 residues. Germline V lookup: CDR1 SGDLS, CDR2 YYNGEE. V dropped 1 base and J dropped 1 base, with 19 bases sitting between them. CDR3 sequence: CASSVSSSFLAGTDTQYF. CDR3 in DNA: TGTGCCAGCAGCGTATCCTCATCCTTTCTGGCAGGCACAGATACGCAGTATTTT.

The genes are TRBV6-2 or TRBV6-3 and TRBJ1-2, with 7 nucleotides matching TRBD1. Germline lookup yields CDR1 MNHEY and CDR2 SVGEGT. V shed 5 bases, J shed 4 bases, and the junction held 7 bases outside the gene matches. The CDR3 is 14 amino acids. The CDR3 coding sequence is TGTGCCAGCAGTGATCCGGGACAGCCCTATGGCTACACCTTC. This translates into CASSDPGQPYGYTF.

The rearrangement joins TRBV11-3 to TRBJ2-1; no clear D. Germline lookup yields CDR1 SGHNT and CDR2 YENEEA. The CDR3 runs 16 residues. V dropped 2 bases and J dropped 5 bases, with 16 bases sitting between them. The CDR3 here is CASSLFGQPHNNEQFF. DNA for the CDR3: TGTGCCAGCAGCTTATTCGGCCAGCCCCATAACAATGAGCAGTTCTTC.

This clone occurred a few times. The CDR3 nucleotides read TGTGCCAGCAGCCCTCGCACAGGGTCCAAAAGCAATCAGCCCCAGCATTTT. Protein: CASSPRTGSKSNQPQHF. The chain uses TRBV6-2 or TRBV6-3 and TRBJ1-5; possible D gene TRBD1, 6 bases. Germline CDR1 MNHEY, CDR2 SVGEGT. The V end was cut by 6 bases, the J end by 1 base, with 19 bases between. The CDR3 loop spans 17 amino acids.

This clone was detected only a few times. This chain uses TRBV6-5 with TRBJ1-2; D possibly corresponds to TRBD1 (6 bases). Trimming shortened V by 4 bases and J by 2 bases, and 11 bases separated the two germline ends. Germline-derived CDR1 and CDR2 are MNHEY and SVGAGI. The CDR3 sequence is 14 residues long. Here the CDR3 DNA reads TGTGCCAGCAGTTTTGGTACAGGGAACTATGGCTACACCTTC. The encoded protein is CASSFGTGNYGYTF.

This chain uses TRBV28 with TRBJ2-2; TRBD1 matches at 7 bases. With V trimmed by 6 bases and J by 1 base, 2 bases remained unmatched. The CDR3 has 14 residues. Germline-derived CDR1 and CDR2 are MDHEN and SYDVKM. CDR3 bases: TGTGCCAGCAGGGGACAGTGGAACACCGGGGAGCTGTTTTTT. This gives the protein CASRGQWNTGELFF.

The V call is TRBV12-3 or TRBV12-4, the J call TRBJ1-1, with D unresolved. V lost 3 bases to trimming and J lost 1 base, with 6 bases between them. There are 13 residues in the CDR3. CDR3 nucleotides: TGTGCCAGCAGTTTGAGGCGGAACACTGAAGCTTTCTTT. Translated, it gives CASSLRRNTEAFF.

V is TRBV3-1 (or the pseudogene TRBV3-2) and J is TRBJ2-1, with 10 bases fitting TRBD2. Germline V gene lookup returns CDR1 LGHDT and CDR2 YNNKEL (reference sequence). V gave up 4 bases and J gave up 10 bases; unmatched junction bases: 7. CDR3 size: 14 residues. The CDR3 is CASSLGLADPEQFF. In DNA form, the CDR3 reads TGTGCCAGCAGCCTTGGACTAGCGGACCCAGAGCAGTTCTTC.

This clone was counted only a few times. The V call is TRBV12-5, the J call TRBJ1-5; no reliable D call. This CDR3 spans 13 amino acids. V dropped 5 bases and J dropped 8 bases, with 13 bases sitting between them. Germline V lookup: CDR1 LGHNT, CDR2 FRNRAP. The CDR3 DNA reads as TGTGCTAGTGGTCCGGACGTCCCGGAGCCCCAGCATTTT. Translating gives CASGPDVPEPQHF. The variable domain in full, completed from reference TRBV12-5 and TRBJ1-5, reads DARVTQTPRHKVTEMGQEVTMRCQPILGHNTVFWYRQTMMQGLELLAYFRNRAPLDDSGMPKDRFSAEMPDATLATLKIQPSEPRDSAVYFCASGPDVPEPQHFGDGTRLSIL.

The chain carries TRBV6-5 and TRBJ1-1; D remains unclear. CDR3 length equals 12 residues. V dropped 8 bases and J dropped 1 base, with 8 bases sitting between them. CDR1 is MNHEY, CDR2 SVGAGI, per germline. This chain's CDR3 is CASGWGNTEAFF. For the CDR3, the DNA is TGTGCCAGCGGTTGGGGGAACACTGAAGCTTTCTTT.

V gene TRBV7-2 combines with J gene TRBJ2-3, with 8 nucleotides matching TRBD2. Germline V gene data show CDR1 as SGHTA and CDR2 as FQGNSA. The CDR3 loop spans 16 amino acids. Losses at the gene ends were 3 bases for V and 8 bases for J; bases not matched to a gene: 13. For the CDR3, the DNA is TGTGCCAGCAGCTTTGGGTTGGGAAGCGGGGGCTCTACGCAGTATTTT. The encoded protein is CASSFGLGSGGSTQYF.